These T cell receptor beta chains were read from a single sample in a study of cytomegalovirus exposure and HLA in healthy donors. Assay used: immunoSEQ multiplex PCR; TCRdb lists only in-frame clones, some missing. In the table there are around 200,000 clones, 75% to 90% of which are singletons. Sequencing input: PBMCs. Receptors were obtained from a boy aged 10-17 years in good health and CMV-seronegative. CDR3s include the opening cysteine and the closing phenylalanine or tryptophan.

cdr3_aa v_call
CASGLKQGGHGELFF TRBV12-5
CASSPRQGQNTIYF TRBV6-5
CASSESVQGGTDTQYF TRBV10-1
CASSQLGSQGNYGYTF TRBV6-6
CASSPRQGPRTEAFF TRBV19
CASTRSADRGTYEQYF TRBV19
CASSPRPLTTQDEQFF TRBV7-9
CASSSSGGDANEQFF TRBV4-2
CASSPTGEPYNSPLHF TRBV2
CASSRGTTPSYEQYF TRBV9
CASSLKGTPYEQYF TRBV5-5
CASSPLQGSGTEAFF TRBV5-1
CASSPQGAGGTDTQYF TRBV11-2
CASSRNTGPAFF TRBV6-5
CASSKTGGNTEAFF TRBV9
CASSSTGDGYTF TRBV5-5
CASRGLAGLAGTQYF TRBV19
CASSRQGASETQYF TRBV11-2
CASSIGQTVNQKLFF TRBV19
CASSQGGKARRLYNEQFF TRBV4-1
CASSRISGGSSYNEQFF TRBV11-2
CAILSRAGGEETQYF TRBV10-3
CASSQAGGLSTEAFF TRBV7-6
CASSQVKGETGELFF TRBV5-5
CASSPSGRGTYEQYF TRBV18
CASSASGSGEQYF TRBV6-1
CASSDRTGIYGYTF TRBV6-1
CASSPGTSGYNEQFF TRBV4-3
CASIGLAGSSGANVLTF TRBV19
CASSAPTGGVGGYTF TRBV7-2
CASSLAEGEQFF TRBV7-8
CASSLGKGAGPNYGYTF TRBV27
CASSSNDWAGIDEQYF TRBV19
CASSVSLTDNTEAFF TRBV9
CASSQDQARGFYGYTF TRBV4-1
CASSVSRYNEQFF TRBV9
CASSYSVAGELFF TRBV6-5
CSVVQGGYGYTF TRBV29-1
CASSLILETTYEQYF TRBV19
CATRPGQTSYGYTF TRBV5-1